This T cell receptor beta chain originates from a study of CD8+ T cells in alopecia areata. General study points: Researchers report lesional scalp, most notably alopecia totalis/universalis, outstripped normal scalp in clonality.

TCR sequencing used cDNA made by reverse transcription of extracted RNA. Profiling relied on immunoSEQ multiplex PCR, and the TCRdb table lists in-frame clones only, not all of them. The data show about 23,000 clones, 40% to 65% seen once. Collected material from alopecia areata patients comprised lesional scalp punch biopsies and peripheral blood. This clone has a handful of counts. Its antigen is not identified. The material sequenced was NKG2D-high CD8+ T cells sorted from blood. This receptor was taken from a human donor with alopecia areata.

CDR3 bases: TGTGCCAGCTCACCACCGGCAAGACAGGGTTTTCCCTACGAGCAGTACTTC. Protein: CASSPPARQGFPYEQYF. J is TRBJ2-7 and V is TRBV18; 7 bases match TRBD1. V trimming: 0 bases; J trimming: 2 bases; junction bases outside the gene matches: 10. The CDR3 is 17 amino acids. Germline assignment: CDR1 KGHSH and CDR2 LQKENI.